This T cell receptor beta chain emerged from a study of neurological immune-mediated disorders. This clonotype was counted ten times or more. TCRdb itself ran the 5' RACE reads through MiXCR, one entry per CDR3 protein. The data show about 48,000 distinct CDR3 sequences, approximately 11% seen once. Specified time point: longitudinal time-point 3. This sequence was found in a male donor with HTLV-1-associated myelopathy (HAM/TSP). Sequenced input: PBMCs.

Here the CDR3 reads CSASSRGHLNTEAFF. The CDR3 coding sequence is TGCAGTGCTAGCTCCAGGGGGCATCTGAACACTGAAGCTTTCTTT. V gene TRBV20-1 combines with J gene TRBJ1-1; 8 bases align to TRBD1. V shed 3 bases and J 0 bases; nucleotides not matched to a gene: 6. Germline V gene lookup returns CDR1 DFQATT and CDR2 SNEGSKA (reference sequence). The CDR3 spans 15 residues.